This paragraph covers one T cell receptor (beta chain) sequence. The sample comes from a study of blood T cell repertoires in COVID-19. The V gene's germline CDR1 is MNHEY and CDR2 SVGAGI. The CDR3 totals 14 residues. V lost 2 bases and J lost 10; bases outside the gene matches: 6. Sequencing used immunoSEQ multiplex PCR; TCRdb keeps in-frame clones, though not all of them. Counted here are approximately 200,000 clones, around 83% occurring once; the ten biggest clones make up about 1%. This sequence joins TRBV6-5 and TRBJ1-4; TRBD1 matches 8 bases. Material: peripheral blood. The sequence derives from a middle-aged man with acute or convalescent COVID-19. CDR3 region: CASSYDRGTGKLFF. CDR3 nucleotide sequence: TGTGCCAGCAGTTACGACAGGGGTACCGGAAAACTGTTTTTT.